The 11 T cell receptor beta chains listed next were all sequenced from one sample in a study of T cells after posttransplantation cyclophosphamide. Assay: immunoSEQ multiplex PCR; the TCRdb copy retains only in-frame clones and omits some. This repertoire holds over 45,000 clones, and none appear only once. Sequencing was performed on PBMCs. The receptors come from a man aged 40-55 years in good health, CMV-negative, and a related stem cell transplant donor.

This clone was picked up many times. This chain connects TRBV6-1 to TRBJ1-5; the D gene is possibly TRBD1 (5 bases). This CDR3 is 19 amino acids long. The germline CDR1 and CDR2 sequences are MNHNS and SASEGT. Trimming took 2 bases from V and 0 from J, leaving 20 bases between them. DNA for the CDR3: TGTGCCAGCAGTGAATCGGTTGTTATCAGGGTCTATAGCAATCAGCCCCAGCATTTT. It specifies CASSESVVIRVYSNQPQHF.

This clone was found many times. This chain connects TRBV29-1 to TRBJ1-2, with D possibly TRBD1 on 6 matching bases. Germline V gene data show CDR1 as SQVTM and CDR2 as ANQGSEA. This CDR3 region has 11 residues. V shed 3 bases and J shed 4 bases, with 6 bases lying between them. The CDR3: CSVDRGYGYTF. The CDR3 region has the DNA TGCAGCGTTGACAGGGGCTATGGCTACACCTTC.

At least ten counts were recorded for this clone. The chain is built from TRBV11-2 and TRBJ2-7; 12 bases line up with TRBD2. The CDR3 loop spans 15 amino acids. V lost 5 bases and J lost 3; bases outside the gene matches: 5. Germline V lookup: CDR1 SGHAT, CDR2 FQNNGV. Here the CDR3 DNA reads TGTGCCAGCAGCACCAAGGGACTAGCGGGCTACGAGCAGTACTTC. It is translated as CASSTKGLAGYEQYF.

This clone has at least ten counts. The chain employs TRBV30 and TRBJ2-2; D is ambiguous. The CDR3 has 12 amino acids. Germline V lookup: CDR1 GTSNPN, CDR2 SVGIG (reference sequence). Trimming removed 3 bases at V and 5 bases at J, with 7 bases between. The CDR3 is CAWSGVTGELFF. CDR3 nucleotides: TGTGCCTGGAGCGGAGTGACCGGGGAGCTGTTTTTT. The variable domain in full, with the rest retrieved from reference TRBV30 and TRBJ2-2, is SQTIHQWPATLVQPVGSPLSLECTVEGTSNPNLYWYRQAAGRGLQLLFYSVGIGQISSEVPQNLSASRPQDRQFILSSKKLLLSDSGFYLCAWSGVTGELFFGEGSRLTVL.

This clone showed up many times. The chain has TRBV4-1 and TRBJ2-5; maybe TRBD2 (6 bases). Per the germline V gene, CDR1 is MGHRA and CDR2 is YSYEKL. Trimming removed 1 base from V and 5 bases from J, with 11 bases in between. CDR3 length equals 14 residues. The CDR3 DNA follows: TGCGCCAGCAGCCAAGTCGCAGGGAGGGAGACCCAGTACTTC. Amino acid sequence: CASSQVAGRETQYF.

This clone appeared many times. This chain uses TRBV18 with TRBJ2-5; the D is unclear. Trimming stripped 3 bases from V and 1 base from J, with 6 bases between. CDR3 length equals 13 residues. Germline CDR1 is KGHSH and CDR2 is LQKENI. CDR3 loop: CASSPLFQETQYF. CDR3 DNA: TGTGCCAGCTCACCCCTTTTCCAAGAGACCCAGTACTTC.

This clone was picked up many times. The chain recombines TRBV15 with TRBJ2-5; D not resolved. The CDR3 has 13 amino acids. CDR1 and CDR2 (germline): LNHNV, YYDKDF (reference sequence). V was pared by 5 bases and J by 2 bases, with 9 bases between. CDR3 loop: CATSRPEQETQYF. The DNA of the CDR3 is TGTGCCACCAGCCGTCCGGAGCAAGAGACCCAGTACTTC.

At least ten counts were recorded for this clone. CDR3 nucleotide sequence: TGTGCCAGTAGTATACTGGGACAGAATCCCTACAATGAGCAGTTCTTC. This encodes CASSILGQNPYNEQFF. V gene TRBV19 combines with J gene TRBJ2-1; 7 bases agree with TRBD1. The CDR3 is 16 residues long. Per germline, CDR1 LNHDA and CDR2 SQIVND (reference sequence). With V trimmed by 2 bases and J by 2 bases, 6 bases remained unmatched.

Ten or more counts support this clone. The chain combines TRBV7-9 with TRBJ2-7; TRBD2 agrees at 14 bases. The CDR3 runs to 14 residues. V gave up 7 bases and J gave up 3 bases; unmatched junction bases: 2. The germline CDR1 and CDR2 sequences are SEHNR and FQNEAQ (reference sequence). The CDR3 region is CASIGTSGSYEQYF. In DNA, the CDR3 is TGTGCCAGCATCGGGACTAGCGGGAGCTACGAGCAGTACTTC.

This clone was seen repeatedly, ten times or more. The chain couples TRBV27 to TRBJ2-3, with D maybe TRBD2 (5 bases). CDR1 and CDR2 from the germline V gene are MNHEY and SMNVEV (reference sequence). This CDR3 is 14 amino acids long. The V gene lost 5 bases and the J gene lost 0 bases, with 9 bases spanning the gap. CDR3 sequence (DNA): TGTGCCAGCAGTCGGGGATCTAGCACAGATACGCAGTATTTT. It translates to CASSRGSSTDTQYF.

This clone was recorded many times. The rearrangement uses TRBV5-4 and TRBJ1-1; TRBD1 might be the D (6 bases). The V end was cut by 5 bases, the J end by 2 bases, with 16 bases between. The CDR3 extends over 15 amino acids. CDR1 is SGHNT and CDR2 is YYREEE in the germline V gene (reference sequence). CDR3 nucleotide sequence: TGTGCCAGCAGTCCAGAGGGGGGGCATAACACTGAAGCTTTCTTT. It codes for CASSPEGGHNTEAFF.